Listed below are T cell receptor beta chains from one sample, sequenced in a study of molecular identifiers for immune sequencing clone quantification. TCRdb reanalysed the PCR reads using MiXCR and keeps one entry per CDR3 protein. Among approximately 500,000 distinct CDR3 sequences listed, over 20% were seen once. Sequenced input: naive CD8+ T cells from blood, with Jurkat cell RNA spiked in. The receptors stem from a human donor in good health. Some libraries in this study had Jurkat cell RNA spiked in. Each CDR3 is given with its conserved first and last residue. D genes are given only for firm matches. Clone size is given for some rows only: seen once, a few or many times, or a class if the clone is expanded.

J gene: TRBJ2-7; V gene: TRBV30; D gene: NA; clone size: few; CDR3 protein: CAWSGAHNEQYF; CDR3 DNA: TGTGCCTGGAGTGGGGCTCATAACGAACAGTACTTC
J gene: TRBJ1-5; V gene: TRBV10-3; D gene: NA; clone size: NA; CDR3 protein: CAISESSGFNQPQHF; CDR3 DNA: TGTGCCATCAGTGAGTCTTCAGGGTTCAATCAGCCCCAGCATTTT
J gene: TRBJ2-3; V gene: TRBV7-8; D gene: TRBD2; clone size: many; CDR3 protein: CASSFLRTSSTDTQYF; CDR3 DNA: TGTGCCAGCAGCTTTCTTAGGACTAGTTCCACAGATACGCAGTATTTT
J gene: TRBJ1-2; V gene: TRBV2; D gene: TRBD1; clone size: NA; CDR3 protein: CAGAGGVDYGYTF; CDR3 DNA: TGTGCTGGGGCAGGGGGCGTCGACTATGGCTACACCTTC
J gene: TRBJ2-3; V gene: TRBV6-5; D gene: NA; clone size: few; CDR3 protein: CASRGTVKDTQYF; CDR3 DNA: TGTGCCAGCAGGGGGACTGTTAAGGATACGCAGTATTTT
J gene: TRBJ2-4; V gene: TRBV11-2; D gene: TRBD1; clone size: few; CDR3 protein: CASSSGGIQYF; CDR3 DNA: TGTGCCAGCAGCTCAGGGGGCATTCAGTACTTC
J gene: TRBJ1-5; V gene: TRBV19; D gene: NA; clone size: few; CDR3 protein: CASTWGADQPQHF; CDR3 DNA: TGTGCCAGTACCTGGGGGGCCGATCAGCCCCAGCATTTT
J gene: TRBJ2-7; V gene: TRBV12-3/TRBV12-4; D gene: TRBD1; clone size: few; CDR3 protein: CASSSTDRDSYEQYF; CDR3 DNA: TGTGCCAGCAGTTCGACGGACAGGGACTCCTACGAGCAGTACTTC
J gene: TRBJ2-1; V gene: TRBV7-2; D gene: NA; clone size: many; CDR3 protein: CASSAAHSPGGQQFF; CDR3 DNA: TGTGCCAGCAGCGCAGCCCACTCTCCCGGGGGCCAGCAGTTCTTC
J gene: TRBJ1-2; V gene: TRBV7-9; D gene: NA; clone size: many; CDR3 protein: CASSQVGGYYGYTF; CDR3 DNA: TGTGCCAGCAGCCAGGTCGGGGGTTACTATGGCTACACCTTC
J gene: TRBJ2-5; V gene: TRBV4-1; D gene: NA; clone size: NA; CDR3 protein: CASSPRGSEETQYF; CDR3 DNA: TGCGCCAGCAGCCCCCGGGGCTCGGAAGAGACCCAGTACTTC
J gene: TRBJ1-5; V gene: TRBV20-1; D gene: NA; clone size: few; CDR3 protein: CSASVLPGESNQPQHF; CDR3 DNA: TGCAGTGCTAGCGTACTTCCCGGGGAGAGCAATCAGCCCCAGCATTTT
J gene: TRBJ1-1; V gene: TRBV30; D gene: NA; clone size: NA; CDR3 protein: CAWSVTGMNTEAFF; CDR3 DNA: TGTGCCTGGAGTGTAACAGGCATGAACACTGAAGCTTTCTTT
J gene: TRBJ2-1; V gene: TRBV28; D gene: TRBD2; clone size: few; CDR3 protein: CASSLMTSGKFF; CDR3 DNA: TGTGCCAGCAGTTTAATGACTAGCGGGAAGTTCTTC